This TCR beta chain was identified during a study of blood T cell repertoires in COVID-19. The overall study: Collection of acute and convalescent COVID-19 samples took place in the United States, Italy and Spain. T cells, B-cell-depleted T cells, or PBMCs provided the cDNA or gDNA that served as material.

In the original workflow: Researchers report that nucleated cell counts were estimated from reference gene primer amplification. Method: immunoSEQ multiplex PCR; TCRdb's copy keeps in-frame clones and lacks some. V and J calls and clone size are given by that table; D and trimming were obtained from the DNA. Of more than 20,000 clones listed, 80% to 90% were seen once; the top ten hold just over 25%. There are 13 residues in the CDR3. Trimming shortened V by 3 bases and J by 0 bases, and 6 bases separated the two germline ends. The J gene is TRBJ2-7, the V gene TRBV12-3 or TRBV12-4; no reliable D call. Sequencing was carried out using peripheral blood. This TCR was sampled from a human donor with active COVID-19. The donor label of this sample is uncertain. CDR3 loop: CASSLSGSYEQYF. In DNA form, the CDR3 reads TGTGCCAGCAGTTTGTCGGGCTCCTACGAGCAGTACTTC.